Below, 32 T cell receptor beta chains from the same sample are listed, as sequenced in a study of T cell repertoires in cytomegalovirus infection. The antigens for these receptors are not known. TCRdb itself ran the reads through MiXCR, one entry per CDR3 protein. The sample lists 550,000 to 700,000 distinct CDR3 sequences, 40% occurring once. The specimen was cultured PBMCs, collected from culture after CMV antigen stimulation. All receptors come from a human donor in good health (CMV status not recorded). Some clones in this sample may be carry-over from other donors' samples.

This clonotype showed up just a few times. The V call is TRBV7-2, the J call TRBJ2-1, with TRBD2 matching over 10 bases. The trim removed 0 bases at V and 8 bases at J, leaving 7 bases unmatched. Germline V gene data show CDR1 as SGHTA and CDR2 as FQGNSA. This CDR3 has 16 amino acids. The CDR3 sequence: CASSLASSGSVDEQFF. CDR3 in DNA: TGTGCCAGCAGCTTAGCATCTAGCGGGAGTGTCGATGAGCAGTTCTTC.

The rearrangement links TRBV29-1 to TRBJ2-5; D unclear. The germline gives CDR1 SQVTM, CDR2 ANQGSEA. CDR3 size: 11 residues. Trimming took off 5 bases at V and 0 bases at J, with 4 bases between the two ends. The CDR3: CSVFDQETQYF. CDR3 in DNA: TGCAGCGTTTTCGACCAAGAGACCCAGTACTTC.

The rearrangement links TRBV7-9 to TRBJ1-4, with 9 bases identical to TRBD1. The germline CDR1 and CDR2 sequences are SEHNR and FQNEAQ (reference sequence). V shed 6 bases and J 5 bases; nucleotides not matched to a gene: 4. This CDR3 region has 14 residues. CDR3 in amino acids: CASRLTGGNEKLFF. The CDR3 coding sequence is TGTGCCAGCAGGCTGACAGGGGGAAATGAAAAACTGTTTTTT. Complete variable domain (other parts from reference TRBV7-9 and TRBJ1-4): DTGVSQNPRHKITKRGQNVTFRCDPISEHNRLYWYRQTLGQGPEFLTYFQNEAQLEKSRLLSDRFSAERPKGSFSTLEIQRTEQGDSAMYLCASRLTGGNEKLFFGSGTQLSVL.

This clonotype was seen at least ten times. V is TRBV7-2 and J is TRBJ1-4; 7 nucleotides match TRBD1. V dropped 0 bases and J dropped 7; count of bases not matched to a gene: 5. Per germline, CDR1 SGHTA and CDR2 FQGNSA. The CDR3 spans 15 residues. The CDR3 DNA follows: TGTGCCAGCAGCTTAGCCCGACAGGGAAGTGAAAAACTGTTTTTT. It encodes CASSLARQGSEKLFF.

The genes are TRBV11-2 and TRBJ2-1; 8 bases fit TRBD1. V lost 2 bases and J lost 4; bases outside the gene matches: 4. The germline V gene has CDR1 SGHAT and CDR2 FQNNGV. This CDR3 has 15 amino acids. The CDR3 loop reads CASSLLRGRYNEQFF. CDR3 nucleotide sequence: TGTGCCAGCAGCTTACTCAGGGGGCGTTACAATGAGCAGTTCTTC.

This chain connects TRBV11-2 to TRBJ2-7, with 14 nucleotides matching TRBD2. J lost 5 bases, V lost 5 bases, and 5 bases had no gene match. Germline CDR1 SGHAT, CDR2 FQNNGV. This CDR3 has 15 amino acids. The CDR3 is CASSDGTSGSNEQYF. The CDR3 nucleotides are TGTGCCAGCAGCGATGGGACTAGCGGGAGTAACGAGCAGTACTTC.

The chain employs TRBV6-1 and TRBJ1-2, with 8 bases that match TRBD1. This CDR3 is built from 17 residues. V was clipped by 4 bases and J by 2 bases; unmatched bases: 12. Germline V lookup: CDR1 MNHNS, CDR2 SASEGT. The CDR3: CASSVWTGSAGNYGYTF. CDR3 coding DNA: TGTGCCAGCAGTGTCTGGACAGGGAGCGCTGGAAACTATGGCTACACCTTC.

The chain recombines TRBV12-3 or TRBV12-4 with TRBJ1-3; no clear D. The V end was cut by 5 bases, the J end by 3 bases, with 8 bases between. The CDR3 is 13 residues long. CDR3 bases: TGTGCCAGCAGTCCTTATTTTGGAAACACCATATATTTT. It yields the protein CASSPYFGNTIYF.

This clonotype was seen a single time. The chain recombines TRBV12-3 or TRBV12-4 with TRBJ1-2, with 10 bases that match TRBD1. The length of the CDR3 is 14 residues. The trim removed 4 bases at V and 6 bases at J, leaving 5 bases unmatched. The CDR3 bases are TGTGCCAGCAGTTGGACAGGGGGGTTGAATGGCTACACCTTC. Translated, it gives CASSWTGGLNGYTF.

This clonotype was seen at least ten times. The CDR3 nucleotides read TGTGCCAGCAGCTTAAATCTACAAGGGATTATCCCAGATACGCAGTATTTT. Translation gives CASSLNLQGIIPDTQYF. The chain carries TRBV7-9 and TRBJ2-3; D remains ambiguous. The ends were cut back, 2 bases at V and 4 bases at J, with 19 bases in the middle. Germline V gives CDR1 SEHNR, CDR2 FQNEAQ (reference sequence). The CDR3 totals 17 residues.

In this sample, this clonotype turned up a few times. This sequence joins TRBV12-3 or TRBV12-4 and TRBJ1-4; the D gene is possibly TRBD1 (6 bases). The CDR3 spans 15 residues. Trimming took off 6 bases at V and 8 bases at J, with 19 bases between the two ends. The CDR3 protein is CASSRGHPIYEKLFF. The CDR3 DNA reads as TGTGCCAGCAGCCGGGGACACCCTATCTACGAAAAACTGTTTTTT.

The chain is built from TRBV5-4 and TRBJ2-3; a possible D gene is TRBD2 (6 bases). V was clipped by 3 bases and J by 2 bases, with 13 bases between them. Per germline, CDR1 SGHNT and CDR2 YYREEE (reference sequence). This CDR3 has 15 residues. CDR3 nucleotide sequence: TGTGCCAGCAGCTCGAACCTGGACTACACAGATACGCAGTATTTT. It translates to CASSSNLDYTDTQYF.

For this clonotype: Because the CDR3's place on the DNA is in doubt, the DNA is left out and the CDR3 is given as listed by TCRdb. This sequence joins TRBV11-2 and TRBJ2-1; TRBD1 is taken as the D call from the table, unchecked against the DNA. The germline V gene has CDR1 SGHAT and CDR2 FQNNGV. The CDR3 has 14 amino acids, counting both end residues. This chain's CDR3 is CASSLEVGQGAQFF.

The V gene is TRBV7-2, the J gene TRBJ2-5; 14 bases map to TRBD2. The V segment lost 4 bases and the J segment 5 bases; nucleotides outside the gene matches: 18. Germline assignment: CDR1 SGHTA and CDR2 FQGNSA. The CDR3 totals 20 residues. The CDR3 region is CASSSPGTSGRNRALETQYF. The CDR3 nucleotides are TGTGCCAGCAGCTCTCCCGGGACTAGCGGGAGAAACCGGGCTCTGGAGACCCAGTACTTC.

The chain employs TRBV7-9 and TRBJ1-1, with a possible D match to TRBD1 (6 bases). The CDR3 has 15 residues. The germline V and J ends were trimmed by 7 bases and 5 bases, with 20 bases remaining between them. Germline lookup yields CDR1 SEHNR and CDR2 FQNEAQ (reference sequence). The CDR3 spells CASIGGNPWRTEAFF. In DNA form, the CDR3 reads TGTGCCAGCATAGGGGGGAACCCCTGGCGTACTGAAGCTTTCTTT.

A few counts support this clonotype. This chain links TRBV20-1 with TRBJ2-7, with TRBD1 as a possible D gene (5 bases). The CDR3 sequence is 13 residues long. Per germline, CDR1 DFQATT and CDR2 SNEGSKA (reference sequence). Trimming left V 6 bases short and J 5 bases short, with 17 bases between. CDR3 sequence reads: CSASRQGRDEQYF. The CDR3 nucleotides are TGCAGTGCATCCCGACAAGGCAGGGACGAGCAGTACTTC.

This clonotype was recorded many times. The chain has TRBV7-2 and TRBJ2-7; 10 nucleotides agree with TRBD2. Germline V lookup: CDR1 SGHTA, CDR2 FQGNSA. CDR3 length: 16 amino acids. V lost 3 bases and J lost 5; bases outside the gene matches: 10. CDR3: CASSLYGQGLADEQYF. CDR3 nucleotide sequence: TGTGCCAGCAGCTTGTATGGACAAGGACTAGCGGACGAGCAGTACTTC.

The chain links TRBV14 to TRBJ1-4; weak D call: TRBD1 (5 bases). V lost 4 bases, J lost 7 bases, and 13 bases lay in between. CDR3 size: 14 residues. The germline CDR1 and CDR2 sequences are SGHDN and FVKESK. The DNA of the CDR3 is TGTGCCAGCAGCCGGGGGTGGGTTCGTGAAAAACTGTTTTTT. This sequence encodes CASSRGWVREKLFF.

The V gene is TRBV7-2, the J gene TRBJ2-1, with TRBD2 matching over 9 bases. The CDR3 totals 15 residues. Losses at the gene ends were 2 bases for V and 4 bases for J; bases not matched to a gene: 3. Germline V gives CDR1 SGHTA, CDR2 FQGNSA. CDR3 sequence: CASSLRLAEYNEQFF. Written as DNA, the CDR3 is TGTGCCAGCAGCTTAAGACTAGCGGAGTACAATGAGCAGTTCTTC.

Many counts were recorded for this clonotype. The chain is built from TRBV7-2 and TRBJ1-5; no firm D call. CDR1 and CDR2 (germline): SGHTA, FQGNSA. The CDR3 runs 15 residues. V was shortened by 1 base and J by 1 base, with 8 bases between the two germline ends. Written as DNA, the CDR3 is TGTGCCAGCAGCTTAGGAGCCAGAAGCAATCAGCCCCAGCATTTT. It translates to CASSLGARSNQPQHF.

This clonotype was detected a few times. The V call is TRBV29-1, the J call TRBJ2-5; D not certain. The CDR3 length is 11 residues. From germline, CDR1 is SQVTM and CDR2 ANQGSEA. Trimming took 7 bases from V and 5 from J, leaving 11 bases between them. CDR3 DNA: TGCAGCGCTCCATTATCGGAGACCCAGTACTTC. Translated: CSAPLSETQYF. Full variable domain (rest looked up from reference TRBV29-1 and TRBJ2-5): SAVISQKPSRDICQRGTSLTIQCQVDSQVTMMFWYRQQPGQSLTLIATANQGSEATYESGFVIDKFPISRPNLTFSTLTVSNMSPEDSSIYLCSAPLSETQYFGPGTRLLVL.

V usage is TRBV7-2 and J usage is TRBJ2-7, with D uncertain. CDR1 and CDR2 from the germline V gene are SGHTA and FQGNSA. V was pared by 5 bases and J by 2 bases, with 10 bases between. This CDR3 is 13 amino acids long. This CDR3 reads CASSPHAAYEQYF. The CDR3 DNA reads as TGTGCCAGCAGCCCACACGCCGCCTACGAGCAGTACTTC.

V gene TRBV2 combines with J gene TRBJ1-2; maybe TRBD1 (6 bases). This CDR3 is built from 12 residues. CDR1 SNHLY and CDR2 FYNNEI come from the germline V gene. The CDR3 here is CVSSGGLYGYTF. The CDR3 DNA sequence: TGTGTGTCCAGTGGGGGGCTCTATGGCTACACCTTC.

The J gene is TRBJ2-3, the V gene TRBV12-3 or TRBV12-4; D is uncertain. This CDR3 is built from 10 residues. V lost 8 bases and J 4 bases, leaving 4 bases between the germline ends. In DNA, the CDR3 is TGTGCCAGCGGGGCAGATACGCAGTATTTT. Amino acids: CASGADTQYF.

CDR3 in DNA: TGCAGTGCTAGAGATGGGGCGGGATGGGATCGCTCCTACAATGAGCAGTTCTTC. This codes for CSARDGAGWDRSYNEQFF. The J gene is TRBJ2-1, the V gene TRBV20-1, with a tentative D call TRBD2 (6 bases). V was clipped by 0 bases and J by 0 bases, with 18 bases between them. Germline V gene lookup returns CDR1 DFQATT and CDR2 SNEGSKA (reference sequence). This CDR3 spans 18 amino acids.

V usage is TRBV20-1 and J usage is TRBJ2-3; D may be TRBD2 (6 bases). Germline CDR1 reads DFQATT; CDR2 reads SNEGSKA (reference sequence). This CDR3 contains 13 residues. Trimming took 3 bases from V and 2 from J, leaving 9 bases between them. The CDR3 is CSARWDFTDTQYF. The CDR3 DNA reads TGCAGTGCTAGGTGGGACTTCACAGATACGCAGTATTTT.

This clonotype was counted only a few times. The chain links TRBV6-1 to TRBJ2-3, with 7 bases aligning to TRBD2. Germline CDR1 reads MNHNS; CDR2 reads SASEGT. V was clipped by 7 bases and J by 6 bases; unmatched bases: 13. This CDR3 contains 15 residues. The CDR3 here is CASKGPHYGGDTQYF. CDR3 nucleotides: TGTGCCAGCAAAGGGCCACATTACGGGGGGGATACGCAGTATTTT.

This clonotype came up many times. The rearrangement links TRBV7-9 to TRBJ2-7; D uncertain. Per the germline V gene, CDR1 is SEHNR and CDR2 is FQNEAQ (reference sequence). The CDR3 runs 14 residues. Trimming removed 5 bases from V and 2 bases from J, with 13 bases in between. The CDR3 coding sequence is TGTGCCAGCAGCGGCCAGTGGCCAGCCTACGAGCAGTACTTC. Amino acid sequence: CASSGQWPAYEQYF.

The chain uses TRBV5-1 and TRBJ1-3; D may be TRBD1 (6 bases). The V and J ends lost 0 bases and 4 bases respectively, with 11 bases between them. Germline-derived CDR1 and CDR2 are SGHRS and YFSETQ. CDR3 size: 15 residues. The CDR3 nucleotides read TGCGCCAGCAGCTTGGCCGGGGGGCAAGGAAACACCATATATTTT. Amino acids: CASSLAGGQGNTIYF. Complete variable domain (other parts from reference TRBV5-1 and TRBJ1-3): KAGVTQTPRYLIKTRGQQVTLSCSPISGHRSVSWYQQTPGQGLQFLFEYFSETQRNKGNFPGRFSGRQFSNSRSEMNVSTLELGDSALYLCASSLAGGQGNTIYFGEGSWLTVV.

V and J are TRBV28 and TRBJ2-7, with 8 bases that match TRBD1. V was clipped by 6 bases and J by 8 bases; unmatched bases: 12. CDR3 size: 14 residues. Per germline, CDR1 MDHEN and CDR2 SYDVKM. CDR3 amino acids: CASSPDRDSRKQYF. The CDR3 DNA reads as TGTGCCAGCAGCCCGGACAGGGATAGTAGGAAGCAGTACTTC.

This clonotype turned up a few times. This chain's CDR3 is CAVHPASGVNTGELFF. In DNA, the CDR3 is TGTGCCGTCCACCCGGCTAGCGGGGTTAACACCGGGGAGCTGTTTTTT. The chain uses TRBV6-2 or TRBV6-3 and TRBJ2-2, with TRBD2 matching 9 bases. Germline CDR1 reads MNHEY; CDR2 reads SVGEGT. The junction had 12 bases not matched to a gene; V was cut back by 11 bases and J by 2 bases. The CDR3 loop spans 16 amino acids.

The table lists this clonotype with a few counts. The chain joins TRBV20-1 to TRBJ2-1, with D perhaps TRBD2 (5 bases). The CDR3 contains 14 residues. The germline CDR1 and CDR2 sequences are DFQATT and SNEGSKA (reference sequence). Trimming removed 6 bases from V and 2 bases from J, with 14 bases in between. CDR3 bases: TGCAGTGCCCGAAGGCGAGGGACCTACAATGAGCAGTTCTTC. The encoded protein is CSARRRGTYNEQFF.